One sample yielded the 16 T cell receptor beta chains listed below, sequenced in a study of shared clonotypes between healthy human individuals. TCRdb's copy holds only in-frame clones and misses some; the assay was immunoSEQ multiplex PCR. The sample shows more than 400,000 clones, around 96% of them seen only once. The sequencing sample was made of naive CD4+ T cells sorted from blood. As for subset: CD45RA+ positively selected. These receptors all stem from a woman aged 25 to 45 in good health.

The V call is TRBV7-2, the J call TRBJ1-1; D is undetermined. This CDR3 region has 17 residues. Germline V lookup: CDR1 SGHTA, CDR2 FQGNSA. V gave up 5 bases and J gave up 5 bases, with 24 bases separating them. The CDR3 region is CASSGEARQLRRTEAFF. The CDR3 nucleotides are TGTGCCAGCAGCGGCGAAGCTAGGCAGCTCCGTAGAACTGAAGCTTTCTTT.

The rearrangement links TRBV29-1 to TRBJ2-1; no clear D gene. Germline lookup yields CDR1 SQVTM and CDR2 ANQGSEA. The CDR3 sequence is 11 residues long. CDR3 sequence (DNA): TGCACCGCCGCAGTTACTTATGAGCAGTTCTTC. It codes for CTAAVTYEQFF.

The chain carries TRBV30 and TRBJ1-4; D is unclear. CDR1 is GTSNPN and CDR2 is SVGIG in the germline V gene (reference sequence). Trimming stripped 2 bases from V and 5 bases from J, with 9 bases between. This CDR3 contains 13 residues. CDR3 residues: CAWSSDANEKLFF. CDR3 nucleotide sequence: TGTGCCTGGAGTTCGGACGCGAATGAAAAACTGTTTTTT.

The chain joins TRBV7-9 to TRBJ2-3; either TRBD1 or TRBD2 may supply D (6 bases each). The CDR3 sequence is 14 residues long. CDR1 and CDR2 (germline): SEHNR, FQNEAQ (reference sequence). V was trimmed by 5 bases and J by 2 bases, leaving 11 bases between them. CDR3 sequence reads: CASSQGGHTDTQYF. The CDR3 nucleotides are TGTGCCAGCAGCCAAGGGGGGCACACAGATACGCAGTATTTT.

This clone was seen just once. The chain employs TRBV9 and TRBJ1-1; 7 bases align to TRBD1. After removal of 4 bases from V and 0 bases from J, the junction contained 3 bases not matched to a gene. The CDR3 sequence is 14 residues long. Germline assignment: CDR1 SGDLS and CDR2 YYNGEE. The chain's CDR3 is CASSPGQLNTEAFF. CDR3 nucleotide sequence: TGTGCCAGCAGCCCGGGACAGTTGAACACTGAAGCTTTCTTT.

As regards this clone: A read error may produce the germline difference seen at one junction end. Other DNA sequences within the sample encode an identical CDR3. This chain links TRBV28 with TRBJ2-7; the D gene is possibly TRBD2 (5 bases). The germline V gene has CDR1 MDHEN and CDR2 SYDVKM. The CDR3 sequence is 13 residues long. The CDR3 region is CASSPRTVYEQYF. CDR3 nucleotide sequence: TGTGCCAGCAGCCCGAGGACTGTCTACGAGCAGTATTTC.

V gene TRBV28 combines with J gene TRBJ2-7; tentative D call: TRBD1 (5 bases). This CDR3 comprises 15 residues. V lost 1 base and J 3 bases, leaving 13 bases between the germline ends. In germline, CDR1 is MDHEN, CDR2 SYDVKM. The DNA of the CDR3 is TGTGCCAGCAGTTTATTAGGGCAGGGAAACTACGAGCAGTACTTC. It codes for CASSLLGQGNYEQYF.

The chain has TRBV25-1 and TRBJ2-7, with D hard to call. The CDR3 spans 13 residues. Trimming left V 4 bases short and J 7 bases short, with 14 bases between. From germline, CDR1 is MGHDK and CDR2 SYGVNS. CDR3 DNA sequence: TGTGCCAGCAGTGTTTGGACCGAGGAGGAGCAGTACTTC. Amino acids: CASSVWTEEEQYF.

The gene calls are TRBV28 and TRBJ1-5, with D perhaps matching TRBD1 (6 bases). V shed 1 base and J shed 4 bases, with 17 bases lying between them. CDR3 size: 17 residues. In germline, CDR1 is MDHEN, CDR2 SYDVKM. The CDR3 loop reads CASSLLRYREKNQPQHF. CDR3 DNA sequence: TGTGCCAGCAGTTTATTACGGTACAGGGAAAAAAATCAGCCCCAGCATTTT.

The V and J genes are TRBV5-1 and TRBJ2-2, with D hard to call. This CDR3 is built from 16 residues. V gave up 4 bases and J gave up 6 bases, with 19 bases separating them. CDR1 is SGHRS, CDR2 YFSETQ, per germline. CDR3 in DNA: TGCGCCAGCAGCCAGGACGAAGGAAACCCACCCGGGGAGCTGTTTTTT. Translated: CASSQDEGNPPGELFF.

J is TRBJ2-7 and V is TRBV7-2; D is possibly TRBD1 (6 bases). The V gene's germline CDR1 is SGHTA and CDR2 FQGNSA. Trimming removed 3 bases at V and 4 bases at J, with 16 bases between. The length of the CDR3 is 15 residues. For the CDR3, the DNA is TGTGCCAGCAGCTTGTTTTTGGGGGCCTCTTACGAGCAGTACTTC. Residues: CASSLFLGASYEQYF.

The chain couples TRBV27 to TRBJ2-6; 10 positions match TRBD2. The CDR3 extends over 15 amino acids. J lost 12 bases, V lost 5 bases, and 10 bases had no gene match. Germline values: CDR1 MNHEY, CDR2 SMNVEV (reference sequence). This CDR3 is CASSGGTSANPVLTF. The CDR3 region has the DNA TGTGCCAGCAGTGGTGGGACTAGCGCGAATCCCGTCCTGACTTTC.

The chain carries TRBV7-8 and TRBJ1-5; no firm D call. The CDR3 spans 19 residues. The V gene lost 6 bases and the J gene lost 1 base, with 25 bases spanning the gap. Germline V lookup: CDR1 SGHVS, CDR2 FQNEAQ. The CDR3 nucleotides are TGTGCCAGCAGGCGGAGCCGCCGGGCCCCAGGTCCAAGCAATCAGCCCCAGCATTTT. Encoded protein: CASRRSRRAPGPSNQPQHF. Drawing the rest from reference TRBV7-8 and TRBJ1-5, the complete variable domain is GAGVSQSPRYKVAKRGQDVALRCDPISGHVSLFWYQQALGQGPEFLTYFQNEAQLDKSGLPSDRFFAERPEGSVSTLKIQRTQQEDSAVYLCASRRSRRAPGPSNQPQHFGDGTRLSIL.

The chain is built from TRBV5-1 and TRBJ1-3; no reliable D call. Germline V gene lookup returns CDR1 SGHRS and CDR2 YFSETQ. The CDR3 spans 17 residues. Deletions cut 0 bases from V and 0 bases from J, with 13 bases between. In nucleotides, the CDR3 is TGCGCCAGCAGCTTGGCGTTAACCGGTCCCTCTGGAAACACCATATATTTT. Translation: CASSLALTGPSGNTIYF.

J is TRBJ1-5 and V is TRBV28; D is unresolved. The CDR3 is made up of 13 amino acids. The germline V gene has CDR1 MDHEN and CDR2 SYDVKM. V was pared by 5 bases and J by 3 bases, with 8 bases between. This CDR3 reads CASSRSFNQPQHF. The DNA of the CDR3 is TGTGCCAGCAGTCGATCTTTCAATCAGCCCCAGCATTTT.

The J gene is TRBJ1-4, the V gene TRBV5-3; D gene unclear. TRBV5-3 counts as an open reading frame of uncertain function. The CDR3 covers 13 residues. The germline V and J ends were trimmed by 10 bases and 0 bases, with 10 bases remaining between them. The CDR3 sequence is CASGSATNEKLFF. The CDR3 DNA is TGTGCCTCCGGAAGCGCAACTAATGAAAAACTGTTTTTT.